The rows below give T cell receptor beta chains drawn from one sample of a study of T cells after yellow fever vaccination. TCRdb re-called the 5' RACE reads through MiXCR, storing one row per CDR3 protein. The table lists approximately 250,000 distinct CDR3 sequences, more than 3.5% of them singletons. Sequenced here: PBMCs, sampled 15 days after the yellow fever booster vaccination. These TCRs come from a young man who received the YFV17D yellow fever vaccine. CDR3s include the opening cysteine and the closing phenylalanine or tryptophan. Fields, in order: CDR3 DNA, CDR3 protein, V gene, D gene, J gene, clone size. The D gene is left open where the match is weak. Not every row has a clone size; where given, it reads once, few, many or a size class.

cdr3_nt: TGTGCCACCAGCAGGGACAGGTCTGACATTCAGTACTTC
cdr3_aa: CATSRDRSDIQYF
v_call: TRBV15
d_call: TRBD1
j_call: TRBJ2-4
clone_size: many

cdr3_nt: TGCAGACCCCCTCTAGCGGTATTCACAGATACGCAGTATTTT
cdr3_aa: CRPPLAVFTDTQYF
v_call: TRBV29-1
d_call: TRBD2
j_call: TRBJ2-3
clone_size: many

cdr3_nt: TGCAGTGCTAGGGGGGCCCTTAATGAAAAACTGTTTTTT
cdr3_aa: CSARGALNEKLFF
v_call: TRBV20-1
d_call: .
j_call: TRBJ1-4
clone_size: many

cdr3_nt: TGTGCCAGCACCCCACCGGGGTATAATTCACCCCTCCACTTT
cdr3_aa: CASTPPGYNSPLHF
v_call: TRBV6-6
d_call: .
j_call: TRBJ1-6
clone_size: .

cdr3_nt: TGTGCCAGCAGCCAGGGACAGATTCAGCCCCAGCATTTT
cdr3_aa: CASSQGQIQPQHF
v_call: TRBV7-9
d_call: TRBD1
j_call: TRBJ1-5
clone_size: many

cdr3_nt: TGCAGTGCTGCTACGAACGGGCCGAATAATTCACCCCTCCACTTT
cdr3_aa: CSAATNGPNNSPLHF
v_call: TRBV20-1
d_call: .
j_call: TRBJ1-6
clone_size: many

cdr3_nt: TGTGCCAGCAGTTTGGCAGGGGATAATTACGAGCAGTTCTTC
cdr3_aa: CASSLAGDNYEQFF
v_call: TRBV12-3/TRBV12-4
d_call: .
j_call: TRBJ2-1
clone_size: many

cdr3_nt: TGCGCCAGCAGTCGACAAACGGGGGACGGAAACACCATATATTTT
cdr3_aa: CASSRQTGDGNTIYF
v_call: TRBV5-1
d_call: .
j_call: TRBJ1-3
clone_size: many

cdr3_nt: TGTGCCACCAGTGATTCGACAGTAACCGGGGAGCTGTTTTTT
cdr3_aa: CATSDSTVTGELFF
v_call: TRBV24-1
d_call: .
j_call: TRBJ2-2
clone_size: .

cdr3_nt: TGTGCCAGCAAGACAGGGGGTCAGCCCCAGCATTTT
cdr3_aa: CASKTGGQPQHF
v_call: TRBV2
d_call: TRBD1
j_call: TRBJ1-5
clone_size: many

cdr3_nt: TGTGCCAGCAGCCGGTCGGCCGGGATTAATGAAAAACTGTTTTTT
cdr3_aa: CASSRSAGINEKLFF
v_call: TRBV6-5
d_call: .
j_call: TRBJ1-4
clone_size: many

cdr3_nt: TGTGCCACCAAGACAGACAATGAGCAGTTCTTC
cdr3_aa: CATKTDNEQFF
v_call: TRBV15
d_call: .
j_call: TRBJ2-1
clone_size: many

cdr3_nt: TGCAGCGTTGAAGTCGGGACTAGCGGAAACATTCAGTACTTC
cdr3_aa: CSVEVGTSGNIQYF
v_call: TRBV29-1
d_call: TRBD2
j_call: TRBJ2-4
clone_size: many

cdr3_nt: TGCGCCAGCAGCCAGGGCACCGGCCCAGATACGCAGTATTTT
cdr3_aa: CASSQGTGPDTQYF
v_call: TRBV4-1
d_call: .
j_call: TRBJ2-3
clone_size: many

cdr3_nt: TGTGCCAGCAGACCAGGGGCCCCAACCTACGAGCAGTACTTC
cdr3_aa: CASRPGAPTYEQYF
v_call: TRBV6-4
d_call: .
j_call: TRBJ2-7
clone_size: many

cdr3_nt: TGTGCCAGCAGCGCCGCCACCGGACTAGTGAAAGCTTTCTTT
cdr3_aa: CASSAATGLVKAFF
v_call: TRBV9
d_call: .
j_call: TRBJ1-1
clone_size: many

cdr3_nt: TGTGCCAGCAGCCCCTCCGGGAATTTAGGCACCGGGGAGCTGTTTTTT
cdr3_aa: CASSPSGNLGTGELFF
v_call: TRBV11-2
d_call: .
j_call: TRBJ2-2
clone_size: many

cdr3_nt: TGTGCCAGCAGTGAACGGAGCTATGGCTACACCTTC
cdr3_aa: CASSERSYGYTF
v_call: TRBV6-1
d_call: .
j_call: TRBJ1-2
clone_size: many

cdr3_nt: TGTGCCAGCAGCCAAGAATCTTCCCAAGCCGGGGAGCTGTTTTTT
cdr3_aa: CASSQESSQAGELFF
v_call: TRBV3-1
d_call: .
j_call: TRBJ2-2
clone_size: many

cdr3_nt: TGTGCCACCAGTGACCCCGGTGGCTCCGGGGGTAGCACAGATACGCAGTATTTT
cdr3_aa: CATSDPGGSGGSTDTQYF
v_call: TRBV24-1
d_call: .
j_call: TRBJ2-3
clone_size: few

cdr3_nt: TGTGCCAGCAGCCCCGGACTAGCGGGGGGTGGAGAGACCCAGTACTTC
cdr3_aa: CASSPGLAGGGETQYF
v_call: TRBV5-4
d_call: TRBD2
j_call: TRBJ2-5
clone_size: many

cdr3_nt: TGCGCCAGCAGTGGTCCCCCACATGGCTACGAGCAGTACTTC
cdr3_aa: CASSGPPHGYEQYF
v_call: TRBV10-2
d_call: .
j_call: TRBJ2-7
clone_size: .

cdr3_nt: TGCAGCGTCGACAGTACTAACTATGGCTACACCTTC
cdr3_aa: CSVDSTNYGYTF
v_call: TRBV29-1
d_call: .
j_call: TRBJ1-2
clone_size: many

cdr3_nt: TGCGCCAGCAGGCCCGATAGCACAGATACGCAGTATTTT
cdr3_aa: CASRPDSTDTQYF
v_call: TRBV5-1
d_call: .
j_call: TRBJ2-3
clone_size: many

cdr3_nt: TGTGCCAGCAGCCCGGCGGCGTCGTCGGGCGGGGAGCTGTTTTTT
cdr3_aa: CASSPAASSGGELFF
v_call: TRBV4-2
d_call: .
j_call: TRBJ2-2
clone_size: many

cdr3_nt: TGCAGCGTCGGGACCGAAACGCAGAACACTGAAGCTTTCTTT
cdr3_aa: CSVGTETQNTEAFF
v_call: TRBV29-1
d_call: .
j_call: TRBJ1-1
clone_size: many

cdr3_nt: TGCGCCAGCAGCCTGGGACAGGGGGGCGAAAAACTGTTTTTT
cdr3_aa: CASSLGQGGEKLFF
v_call: TRBV5-1
d_call: TRBD1
j_call: TRBJ1-4
clone_size: many

cdr3_nt: TGTGCCAGCAGCTTGGATTCCTTCATTACGCAGTATTTT
cdr3_aa: CASSLDSFITQYF
v_call: TRBV5-5
d_call: .
j_call: TRBJ2-3
clone_size: many

cdr3_nt: TGTGCCAGAACCCGTGAAGGGGTGAGGTCACCCCTCCACTTT
cdr3_aa: CARTREGVRSPLHF
v_call: TRBV5-3
d_call: .
j_call: TRBJ1-6
clone_size: few

cdr3_nt: TGTGCCAGCAGGACGGTGGGTCAAAAACTGTTTTTT
cdr3_aa: CASRTVGQKLFF
v_call: TRBV11-2
d_call: .
j_call: TRBJ1-4
clone_size: .

cdr3_nt: TGTGCCAGCAGCGTAGGCGACGGACTTGGGCCCCAGCATTTT
cdr3_aa: CASSVGDGLGPQHF
v_call: TRBV9
d_call: .
j_call: TRBJ1-5
clone_size: many

cdr3_nt: TGCGCCAGCAGCTTGGGGGGAGAGGGAAACATTCAGTACTTC
cdr3_aa: CASSLGGEGNIQYF
v_call: TRBV5-1
d_call: .
j_call: TRBJ2-4
clone_size: many

cdr3_nt: TGTGCCAGCAGTGCCTTACTAGCGGGGGAAGGAGATACGCAGTATTTT
cdr3_aa: CASSALLAGEGDTQYF
v_call: TRBV6-2/TRBV6-3
d_call: TRBD2
j_call: TRBJ2-3
clone_size: many

cdr3_nt: TGTGCCAGTAGTATGGGTTGGGGGGATTCCTACAATGAGCAGTTCTTC
cdr3_aa: CASSMGWGDSYNEQFF
v_call: TRBV19
d_call: .
j_call: TRBJ2-1
clone_size: few

cdr3_nt: TGTGCCAGCAAAGGGGGCGATGAAAAACTGTTTTTT
cdr3_aa: CASKGGDEKLFF
v_call: TRBV6-6
d_call: TRBD1
j_call: TRBJ1-4
clone_size: many

cdr3_nt: TGTGCCAGCAGCTTTCAGCGGGGCCGGGGGAATGAGCAGTTCTTC
cdr3_aa: CASSFQRGRGNEQFF
v_call: TRBV7-2
d_call: TRBD2
j_call: TRBJ2-1
clone_size: many

cdr3_nt: TGCAGTGTGGCATACCCTAGCACAGATACGCAGTATTTT
cdr3_aa: CSVAYPSTDTQYF
v_call: TRBV20-1
d_call: .
j_call: TRBJ2-3
clone_size: many

cdr3_nt: TGTGCCAGCAGCTTCTACGGGACTAGAGAGGTTGAGCAGTTCTTC
cdr3_aa: CASSFYGTREVEQFF
v_call: TRBV7-2
d_call: TRBD2
j_call: TRBJ2-1
clone_size: many

cdr3_nt: TGTGCCAGCAGTTTTGGAGCGGGGGGTACACATACGCAGTATTTT
cdr3_aa: CASSFGAGGTHTQYF
v_call: TRBV12-3/TRBV12-4
d_call: TRBD2
j_call: TRBJ2-3
clone_size: many

cdr3_nt: TGTGCCTGGAAGACCGGGACAGGGGGCAAGAGAGAGACCCAGTACTTC
cdr3_aa: CAWKTGTGGKRETQYF
v_call: TRBV30
d_call: TRBD1
j_call: TRBJ2-5
clone_size: many

cdr3_nt: TGCAGTGCCCTTGTCGAAAAACTGTTTTTT
cdr3_aa: CSALVEKLFF
v_call: TRBV20-1
d_call: .
j_call: TRBJ1-4
clone_size: many

cdr3_nt: TGTGCCAGTAGTATGGGAGAGACCCAGTACTTC
cdr3_aa: CASSMGETQYF
v_call: TRBV19
d_call: .
j_call: TRBJ2-5
clone_size: many

cdr3_nt: TGTGCCAGCAGCCGAGGGAGTGAGGCCTACGAGCAGTACTTC
cdr3_aa: CASSRGSEAYEQYF
v_call: TRBV3-1
d_call: .
j_call: TRBJ2-7
clone_size: few

cdr3_nt: TGTGCCACCTCGCCGGAGGGGGGCCATGAGCAGTTCTTC
cdr3_aa: CATSPEGGHEQFF
v_call: TRBV28
d_call: .
j_call: TRBJ2-1
clone_size: many

cdr3_nt: TGTGCCAGCAGACCCATATTGGGGAACTATGGCTACACCTTC
cdr3_aa: CASRPILGNYGYTF
v_call: TRBV7-2
d_call: .
j_call: TRBJ1-2
clone_size: many

cdr3_nt: TGTGCCAGCAGCCCTTCGGTGGGGGCGAGCAATCAGCCCCAGCATTTT
cdr3_aa: CASSPSVGASNQPQHF
v_call: TRBV7-2
d_call: .
j_call: TRBJ1-5
clone_size: few

cdr3_nt: .
cdr3_aa: CASSFGPGNNEQFF
v_call: TRBV5-4
d_call: .
j_call: TRBJ2-1
clone_size: .

cdr3_nt: TGTGCCATCAGTGAGAGACAGGGGACCTACGAGCAGTACTTC
cdr3_aa: CAISERQGTYEQYF
v_call: TRBV10-3
d_call: TRBD1
j_call: TRBJ2-7
clone_size: many

cdr3_nt: TGTGCCAGCAGCTTCTCCAGTCTATATAGCAATCAGCCCCAGCATTTT
cdr3_aa: CASSFSSLYSNQPQHF
v_call: TRBV7-8
d_call: .
j_call: TRBJ1-5
clone_size: many

cdr3_nt: TGCAGTGCACCTCTTGACAAGTACTCCTACAATGAGCAGTTCTTC
cdr3_aa: CSAPLDKYSYNEQFF
v_call: TRBV20-1
d_call: .
j_call: TRBJ2-1
clone_size: many

cdr3_nt: TGTGCCAGCAGGCATCCCGGGACTCCCAATAACGAGCAGTACTTC
cdr3_aa: CASRHPGTPNNEQYF
v_call: TRBV7-6
d_call: .
j_call: TRBJ2-7
clone_size: many

cdr3_nt: TGCAGTGCAGGACAGGCGAACACTGAAGCTTTCTTT
cdr3_aa: CSAGQANTEAFF
v_call: TRBV20-1
d_call: TRBD1
j_call: TRBJ1-1
clone_size: many

cdr3_nt: TGTGCCAGCAGCTTGGGACAGGGGGCGGGCACCGGGGAGCTGTTTTTT
cdr3_aa: CASSLGQGAGTGELFF
v_call: TRBV7-2
d_call: TRBD1
j_call: TRBJ2-2
clone_size: many

cdr3_nt: TGTGCCAGCAGCCTGGGACAGGCAGCCTATGGCTACACCTTC
cdr3_aa: CASSLGQAAYGYTF
v_call: TRBV7-9
d_call: TRBD1
j_call: TRBJ1-2
clone_size: many